This T cell receptor beta chain was profiled in a study of T cells after posttransplantation cyclophosphamide. Study outcomes and limitations: Blood and skin or GI T cell repertoires showed limited TRB overlap. Recipient CMV seropositivity and CMV reactivation strongly tracked TRB clonality. Later blood repertoires were often dominated by clones from the donor CD8+ memory compartment.

On this clone itself: Its cognate antigen is unknown.

Data came from immunoSEQ multiplex PCR; TCRdb stores just in-frame clones and leaves some out. The sample lists about 11,000 clones, roughly 95% occurring once. The naive gate required viable CD3+CD4+ or CD3+CD8+ cells with CCR7+CD45RA+CD45RO-CD95-CD27+CD28+ phenotype. Trimming took off 3 bases at V and 5 bases at J, with 9 bases between the two ends. Germline V gives CDR1 SGDLS, CDR2 YYNGEE. The CDR3 is made up of 13 amino acids. This receptor was taken from a man aged 25-45 years in good health and a related stem cell transplant donor. Sequencing used naive CD8+ T cells sorted from PBMCs. The genes are TRBV9 and TRBJ1-5; weak D call: TRBD1 (6 bases). The CDR3 sequence is CASSADSHQPQHF. CDR3 bases: TGTGCCAGCAGCGCGGACAGCCATCAGCCCCAGCATTTT. The whole variable domain, filled in from reference TRBV9 and TRBJ1-5, reads DSGVTQTPKHLITATGQRVTLRCSPRSGDLSVYWYQQSLDQGLQFLIQYYNGEERAKGNILERFSAQQFPDLHSELNLSSLELGDSALYFCASSADSHQPQHFGDGTRLSIL.